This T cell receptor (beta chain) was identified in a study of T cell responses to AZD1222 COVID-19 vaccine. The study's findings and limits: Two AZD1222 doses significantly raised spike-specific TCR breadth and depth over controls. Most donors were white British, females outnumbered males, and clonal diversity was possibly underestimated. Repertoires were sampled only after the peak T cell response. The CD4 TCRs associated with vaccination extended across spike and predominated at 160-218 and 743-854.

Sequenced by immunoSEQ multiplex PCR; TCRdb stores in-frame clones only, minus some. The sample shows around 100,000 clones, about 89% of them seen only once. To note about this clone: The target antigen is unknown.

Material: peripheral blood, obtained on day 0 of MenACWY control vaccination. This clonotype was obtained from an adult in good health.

CDR3 DNA: TGTGCCAGCAACGCGGTCCTTCCCCCTGAAGCTTTCTTT. Protein product: CASNAVLPPEAFF. The chain carries TRBV21-1 and TRBJ1-1. TRBV21-1 is assigned pseudogene status. The CDR3 sequence is 13 residues long.